These 15 T cell receptor beta chains came from one sample sequenced in a study of regulatory T cells in long-lasting Graves disease. Sequencing libraries for TCR beta were prepared with iRepertoire HTBI primers and Arm-PCR of CDR3 regions. TCRdb re-called the multiplex PCR reads through MiXCR, storing one row per CDR3 protein. The sample has roughly 420,000 distinct CDR3 sequences; 16% are singletons. This sample's time point: newly diagnosed GD, antithyroid drugs for less than 3 months. The TCR library used RNA extracted from PBMCs. These data also featured in a second study, about T cells in Graves' hyperthyroidism and ophthalmopathy.

The material was peripheral blood mononuclear cells (PBMCs), obtained at new diagnosis, from a patient treated with antithyroid drugs. These receptors were obtained from a woman aged 25-40 years with Graves disease.

There are many counts of this clonotype. The chain carries TRBV2 and TRBJ2-2; D perhaps matches TRBD2 (6 bases). CDR1 is SNHLY and CDR2 is FYNNEI in the germline V gene. Between the trimmed V and J ends, which lost 6 bases and 1 base, there was a span of 12 bases. This CDR3 has 15 amino acids. The CDR3 sequence: CASREVSGNTGELFF. In DNA form, the CDR3 reads TGTGCCAGCAGGGAGGTTAGCGGGAACACCGGGGAGCTGTTTTTT.

This clonotype came up many times. The genes are TRBV28 and TRBJ2-1; TRBD2 matches 11 bases. Looked up from germline, CDR1 is MDHEN and CDR2 is SYDVKM. The CDR3 consists of 16 residues. J was trimmed by 1 base and V by 8 bases; bases with no gene match: 7. The DNA of the CDR3 is TGTGCCAGCTCCCAACTAGCGGGAGATTCCTACAATGAGCAGTTCTTC. Its protein product is CASSQLAGDSYNEQFF.

This clonotype was detected ten times or more. The chain recombines TRBV20-1 with TRBJ2-5; D perhaps matches TRBD1 (6 bases). Germline V lookup: CDR1 DFQATT, CDR2 SNEGSKA (reference sequence). This CDR3 comprises 13 residues. V lost 5 bases and J 1 base, leaving 11 bases between the germline ends. The CDR3 reads CSAPRTVQETQYF. CDR3 DNA: TGCAGTGCTCCCCGGACAGTCCAAGAGACCCAGTACTTC.

Turning to this clonotype: The likely explanation is a read error, given a far larger clone one base away. No conserved phenylalanine or tryptophan is present at the end of the CDR3, so a read error is the likely explanation. This chain joins TRBV6-1 and TRBJ2-7; tentatively, D is TRBD1 (5 bases). Germline values: CDR1 MNHNS, CDR2 SASEGT. V lost 4 bases, J lost 0 bases, and 10 bases lay in between. The CDR3 consists of 14 residues. The CDR3 loop reads CASSGGSNSYEQYL. DNA for the CDR3: TGTGCCAGCAGTGGGGGCAGCAACTCCTACGAGCAGTACCTC.

On this clonotype itself: Since a much larger clone is just one base distant, this may be a read error. This chain links TRBV14 with TRBJ2-7; tentatively, D is TRBD1 or TRBD2 (5 bases each). CDR1 is SGHDN and CDR2 is FVKESK in the germline V gene. V lost 5 bases, J lost 6 bases, and 11 bases lay in between. The CDR3 contains 12 residues. DNA for the CDR3: TGTGCCAGCAGCTTCAGGGAGCCCGAGCAGTACTTC. This gives the protein CASSFREPEQYF.

This clonotype was picked up many times. The chain is built from TRBV19 and TRBJ2-2; possibly TRBD2 for D (6 bases). Trimming cost V 3 bases and J 5 bases, with 13 bases left between them. The CDR3 is 15 amino acids. Germline CDR1 and CDR2: LNHDA and SQIVND (reference sequence). CDR3 sequence (DNA): TGTGCCAGTAGTATCGGGCGGGAAGGGACCGGGGAGCTGTTTTTT. Protein product: CASSIGREGTGELFF.

This clonotype occurred a few times. The gene calls are TRBV28 and TRBJ2-3; 9 bases match TRBD1. Germline trimming cut 4 bases from V and 3 bases from J; bases unmatched to any gene: 8. This CDR3 has 16 residues. Looked up from germline, CDR1 is MDHEN and CDR2 is SYDVKM. CDR3 region: CASSSGQGRVTDTQYF. The CDR3 nucleotides are TGTGCCAGCAGTTCCGGACAGGGGAGAGTAACAGATACGCAGTATTTT.

The chain employs TRBV12-3 or TRBV12-4 and TRBJ2-1, with 10 positions matching TRBD2. Losses at the gene ends were 6 bases for V and 8 bases for J; bases not matched to a gene: 10. The CDR3 consists of 15 residues. DNA of the CDR3: TGTGCCAGCAGGGAAAAAGCGGGAGGGAGAGATGAGCAGTTCTTC. This encodes CASREKAGGRDEQFF.

Ten or more counts support this clonotype. For the CDR3, the DNA is TGCAGTGCTAGAGATCCGGGACAGGGAGGGGACGAGCAGTACTTC. Protein: CSARDPGQGGDEQYF. This chain uses TRBV20-1 with TRBJ2-7, with 9 bases matching TRBD1. After removal of 0 bases from V and 5 bases from J, the junction contained 8 bases not matched to a gene. This CDR3 region has 15 residues. The V gene's germline CDR1 is DFQATT and CDR2 SNEGSKA (reference sequence).

This clonotype was counted a few times. The rearrangement links TRBV5-6 to TRBJ2-5, with TRBD2 matching over 7 bases. There are 17 residues in the CDR3. Germline CDR1 SGHDT, CDR2 YYEEEE. Unmatched junction bases numbered 11, after V lost 2 bases and J lost 1 base. The CDR3 protein is CASSFGWGGEAQETQYF. CDR3 nucleotide sequence: TGTGCCAGCAGCTTCGGGTGGGGAGGGGAAGCCCAAGAGACCCAGTACTTC. Full variable domain (missing parts from reference TRBV5-6 and TRBJ2-5): DAGVTQSPTHLIKTRGQQVTLRCSPKSGHDTVSWYQQALGQGPQFIFQYYEEEERQRGNFPDRFSGHQFPNYSSELNVNALLLGDSALYLCASSFGWGGEAQETQYFGPGTRLLVL.

This clonotype was picked up many times. The gene calls are TRBV5-1 and TRBJ2-2; 8 bases map to TRBD1. The germline V gene has CDR1 SGHRS and CDR2 YFSETQ. The CDR3 is 15 amino acids. V lost 6 bases, J lost 0 bases, and 4 bases stayed unmatched. The CDR3 loop is CASTRTGSNTGELFF. DNA for the CDR3: TGCGCCAGCACCCGGACAGGGTCGAACACCGGGGAGCTGTTTTTT.

This clonotype was seen more than once but under ten times. This rearrangement joins TRBV19 to TRBJ2-2; D not resolved. Trimming pared 3 bases from V and 2 bases from J, leaving 7 bases between. This CDR3 contains 14 residues. Germline V lookup: CDR1 LNHDA, CDR2 SQIVND (reference sequence). DNA for the CDR3: TGTGCCAGTAGTATGAGCCCCAACACCGGGGAGCTGTTTTTT. Its translation is CASSMSPNTGELFF.

In this sample, this clonotype turned up many times. The V gene is TRBV6-5, the J gene TRBJ1-1; no clear D gene. In germline, CDR1 is MNHEY, CDR2 SVGAGI. With 1 base removed from V and 6 bases from J, the gap between germline ends came to 9 bases. The CDR3 is 13 residues long. CDR3 in amino acids: CASSYLGEAEAFF. The CDR3 DNA reads TGTGCCAGCAGTTACTTAGGAGAGGCTGAAGCTTTCTTT.

The chain recombines TRBV10-3 with TRBJ1-4; possible D gene TRBD1, 6 bases. The ends were cut back, 8 bases at V and 3 bases at J, with 25 bases in the middle. This CDR3 comprises 18 residues. The germline gives CDR1 ENHRY, CDR2 SYGVKD. Written as DNA, the CDR3 is TGTGCCATCGCGGCGTCAGGGGAGGGGGGAGAAGCTAATGAAAAACTGTTTTTT. It encodes CAIAASGEGGEANEKLFF.

The table lists this clonotype with many counts. The CDR3: CASSLGLYTGNTEAFF. The CDR3 DNA sequence: TGCGCCAGCAGCTTGGGATTGTACACGGGGAACACTGAAGCTTTCTTT. The rearrangement uses TRBV5-1 and TRBJ1-1; D is uncertain. This CDR3 comprises 16 residues. Deletions cut 0 bases from V and 1 base from J, with 13 bases between. Germline V gene lookup returns CDR1 SGHRS and CDR2 YFSETQ.